This T cell receptor beta chain was sequenced for a study of T cells in localized non-small cell lung cancer (TCRdb year 2020). A note on the overall study: Comparing tumors with uninvolved tumor-adjacent lungs, the study looked at the T cell repertoires of hundreds of patients with early-stage NSCLC. All 240 or so NSCLC patients in the cohort were treatment-naive and had localized lung tumors that were resected. A mean age of approximately 66 years was recorded for the NSCLC patients, of whom 129 were male and 107 were female.

The immunoSEQ Assay was used to sequence TCR beta CDR3 regions from DNA. The paper's processing steps were these. T cell density was computed as TCR beta template counts normalized to usable DNA estimated by amplifying housekeeping genes. Richness was estimated with the preseqR package, extrapolating to 400,000 templates for PBMC samples and 120,000 templates for tissue samples. Clonality was defined as one minus Pielou's evenness. Tissue-enriched TCRs were identified through differential abundance testing performed on productive amino-acid clonotypes, with a minimum total count of 5 and an alpha of 0.1. Repertoire overlap between compartments was quantified with the Jaccard Index and Morisita Overlap Index. GLIPH clustered TCR beta CDR3s with public tetramer-defined viral CDR3s; viral motifs required at least three viral sequences plus V-gene enrichment. This is the immuneACCESS table as TCRdb keeps it, with only in-frame sequences that have V and J called. A part of the clones is gone; compared with another copy, unresolved V genes explain less than half, and the rest is unexplained. For V, J and clone size, that table is used; D and trimming come from the DNA. The sample data list about 51,000 clones, and about 86% of these were observed just once. Roughly 18% of the sample comes from the top ten.

Trimming removed 0 bases from V and 1 base from J, leaving 13 bases between the germline ends. Based on the germline V gene, the CDR1 and CDR2 sequences are MNHEY and SVGAGI. Reading from cysteine to phenylalanine, the CDR3 counts 16 amino acids. The DNA shown is the 48-base CDR3, in frame from base 1. At diagnosis, peripheral blood, uninvolved tumor-adjacent lung and tumor were collected and were preserved as a mix of fresh-frozen and FFPE material. For TCR repertoire profiling, the blood samples were analyzed as peripheral blood mononuclear cells. Summary of the overall study and its limitations: Because of the exploratory design, TCR variables were selected using unadjusted p-values without false-discovery rate correction. Uninvolved tumor-adjacent lung showed the highest T cell clonality, higher than tumor, which suggests more focused antigenic responses in the uninvolved tumor-adjacent lung. Because multi-region sequencing of the tumors was not done, intratumor heterogeneity could not be ruled out. Of the top 100 tumor clones, a median of roughly 53 were detected in paired uninvolved adjacent lung; approximately 30 were also among that lung's top 100. Higher T cell density in blood was associated with longer overall survival, whereas higher clonality in adjacent lung was associated with shorter survival.

As concerns this clone: Its antigen specificity is not known. Base qualities are not at hand, and no much larger clone is one base apart.

This receptor chain uses TRBV6-5 and TRBJ2-7; the D call could be TRBD1 or TRBD2, with each sharing 5 bases. The sequence came from a man aged 35 to 70 with stage III lung adenocarcinoma. Sequencing used peripheral blood mononuclear cells, obtained before any cancer treatment. The DNA sequence is as follows: TGTGCCAGCAGTTACTCCGACACGTGGGGGTCCTACGAGCAGTACTTC. Its coded protein is CASSYSDTWGSYEQYF.